This T cell receptor (beta chain) was sequenced in a study of low-dose radiotherapy and immunotherapy resistance in tumors. Eligibility was restricted to patients presenting with advanced solid tumors that lacked tumor-infiltrating lymphocytes. The CDR3 is 17 residues long. Deletions cut 4 bases from V and 3 bases from J, with 23 bases between. Looked up from germline, CDR1 is SGHRS and CDR2 is YFSETQ. TRAV- and TRBV-specific primers primed first-strand cDNA, covering alpha and beta chains. TCR amplification used around 20 PCR cycles, a constant-region primer and a V-primer adapter. MiXCR, run by TCRdb on the reads, gives a single entry per CDR3 protein. This table has 7,500 to 10,000 distinct CDR3 sequences, 69% appearing once.

This sequence originates from a human donor with advanced metastatic prostate, ovarian, gallbladder or colorectal cancer (not recorded which). This table probably holds off-target reads from a library built for another chain. The chain links TRBV5-1 to TRBJ2-7, with D possibly TRBD1 on 6 matching bases. As DNA, the CDR3 is TGCGCCAGCAGCGGTCCCAGCTCCGTGGGACACCACTACGAGCAGTACTTC. Its translation: CASSGPSSVGHHYEQYF.